The rows below give T cell receptor beta chains drawn from one sample of a study of Ad26.COV2.S vaccination and SARS-CoV-2 variants. Clones were sequenced by immunoSEQ multiplex PCR, and TCRdb holds only the in-frame ones, with some missing. The profile shows about 440,000 clones, 70% to 90% of them singletons. This specimen was peripheral blood, taken in a trial of Ad26.COV2.S vaccine versus placebo. These receptors all come from a person between 18 and 60 years old who received the Ad26.COV2.S COVID-19 vaccine or a placebo. Both conserved end residues are part of each CDR3. D genes are given only for firm matches. Part of the rows lack a size; the others show once, few, many or a class for expanded clones.

TRBD2 | . | 16 | TRBJ2-5 | TRBV9 | TGTGCCAGCACCCCCGGGGGGGCTAGCGCCCGAGAGACCCAGTACTTC | CASTPGGASARETQYF
. | once | 11 | TRBJ2-1 | TRBV27 | TGTGCCAGCAGTTGGTGGGGCGTTGTGTTCTTC | CASSWWGVVFF
TRBD2 | . | 15 | TRBJ2-1 | TRBV6-4 | TGTGCCAGCAGTGACTCAGCTAGCGGGAGGGGTGAGCAGTTCTTC | CASSDSASGRGEQFF
TRBD1 | once | 15 | TRBJ1-2 | TRBV5-5 | TGTGCCAGCAGGGTTACAGGGGGAGCTAACTATGGCTACACCTTC | CASRVTGGANYGYTF
. | . | 13 | TRBJ1-2 | TRBV28 | TGTGCCAGCAGTTTTGGGGACGGCTATGGCTACACCTTC | CASSFGDGYGYTF
TRBD1 | few | 14 | TRBJ1-5 | TRBV7-8 | TGTGCCAGCAGCTTGGGAGGGGGCGGACAGCCCCAGCATTTT | CASSLGGGGQPQHF
TRBD1 | . | 16 | TRBJ1-3 | TRBV7-9 | TGTGCCAGCAGCCCAGGCGGGACAGGGGGAAGAAACACCATATATTTT | CASSPGGTGGRNTIYF
. | . | 16 | TRBJ1-1 | TRBV7-2 | TGTGCCAGCAGCCCCAACGGTCCCTCTTCGAACACTGAAGCTTTCTTT | CASSPNGPSSNTEAFF
TRBD2 | . | 19 | TRBJ2-1 | TRBV9 | TGTGCCAGCAGCGTAGTCCCGGGACTAGGATTAACTCAGGCAAATGAGCAGTTCTTC | CASSVVPGLGLTQANEQFF
. | . | 14 | TRBJ1-2 | TRBV19 | TGTGCCAGTAGTAAACAGGGAGCCCTCTATGGCTACACCTTC | CASSKQGALYGYTF
TRBD1 | . | 14 | TRBJ1-1 | TRBV9 | TGTGCCAGCAGCGTCGGGACAGATATGACTGAAGCTTTCTTT | CASSVGTDMTEAFF
. | . | 15 | TRBJ1-1 | TRBV10-3 | TGTGCCATCAGTTCGAAACAGGGAGACAACACTGAAGCTTTCTTT | CAISSKQGDNTEAFF
. | . | 15 | TRBJ2-5 | TRBV6-5 | TGTGCCAGCAGTCAGGGGCGTGGAAGGGGAGAGACCCAGTACTTC | CASSQGRGRGETQYF
TRBD1 | few | 16 | TRBJ1-2 | TRBV7-8 | TGTGCCAGCAGCCCTCGACAGGGAGTGAGAAGATCTGGCTACACCTTC | CASSPRQGVRRSGYTF
. | . | 13 | TRBJ1-5 | TRBV28 | TGTGCCAGCAGTCCGGACAGTCGACAGCCCCAGCATTTT | CASSPDSRQPQHF
. | . | 13 | TRBJ1-4 | TRBV28 | TGTGCCAGCCAGTGGCAGCAAAATGAAAAACTGTTTTTT | CASQWQQNEKLFF
. | . | 13 | TRBJ1-1 | TRBV27 | TGTGCCAGCACCCCACATCTGAACACTGAAGCTTTCTTT | CASTPHLNTEAFF
TRBD2 | . | 17 | TRBJ2-3 | TRBV7-2 | TGTGCCAGCAGCCCTAGCGGACTAGCGGGAGGAACAGATACGCAGTATTTT | CASSPSGLAGGTDTQYF
TRBD2 | . | 16 | TRBJ2-2 | TRBV18 | TGTGCCAGCTCACCGGGAATAGCGGGGAACACCGGGGAGCTGTTTTTT | CASSPGIAGNTGELFF
TRBD1 | . | 15 | TRBJ2-7 | TRBV7-9 | TGTGCCAGCAGCGAAGGTGGGACAGGGGGTTCCGAGCAGTACTTC | CASSEGGTGGSEQYF
. | . | 15 | TRBJ2-1 | TRBV7-2 | TGTGCCAGCAGCCCGACTAGAACGATTAACAATGAGCAGTTCTTC | CASSPTRTINNEQFF
TRBD2 | . | 14 | TRBJ2-7 | TRBV6-2/TRBV6-3 | TGTGCCAGCAGTATGAGCGGGGGGACCTACGAGCAGTACTTC | CASSMSGGTYEQYF
. | . | 11 | TRBJ2-2 | TRBV19 | TGTGCCAGTACCCCCGTCCGGGAGCTGTTTTTT | CASTPVRELFF
. | . | 15 | TRBJ1-1 | TRBV7-8 | TGTGCCAGCAGCTTAGGGGGGGGTCCGTTCACTGAAGCTTTCTTT | CASSLGGGPFTEAFF
. | . | 15 | TRBJ2-1 | TRBV9 | TGTGCCAGCAGCCCTGGACTGAGCTCCTACAATGAGCAGTTCTTC | CASSPGLSSYNEQFF
. | . | 14 | TRBJ1-1 | TRBV7-2 | TGTGCCAGCAGCTTACAGGGAGGGAACACTGAAGCTTTCTTT | CASSLQGGNTEAFF
. | . | 11 | TRBJ1-2 | TRBV29-1 | TGCAGCGGACAGGCCGGCTATGGCTACACCTTC | CSGQAGYGYTF
. | once | 16 | TRBJ2-4 | TRBV10-1 | TGCGCCAGCAGTGAGGGGGTCGGTTTAGCCAAAAACATTCAGTACTTC | CASSEGVGLAKNIQYF
. | . | 15 | TRBJ1-2 | TRBV28 | TGTGCCAGCAGTGGTGATTTTGCCAGGGTGGATGGCTACACCTTC | CASSGDFARVDGYTF